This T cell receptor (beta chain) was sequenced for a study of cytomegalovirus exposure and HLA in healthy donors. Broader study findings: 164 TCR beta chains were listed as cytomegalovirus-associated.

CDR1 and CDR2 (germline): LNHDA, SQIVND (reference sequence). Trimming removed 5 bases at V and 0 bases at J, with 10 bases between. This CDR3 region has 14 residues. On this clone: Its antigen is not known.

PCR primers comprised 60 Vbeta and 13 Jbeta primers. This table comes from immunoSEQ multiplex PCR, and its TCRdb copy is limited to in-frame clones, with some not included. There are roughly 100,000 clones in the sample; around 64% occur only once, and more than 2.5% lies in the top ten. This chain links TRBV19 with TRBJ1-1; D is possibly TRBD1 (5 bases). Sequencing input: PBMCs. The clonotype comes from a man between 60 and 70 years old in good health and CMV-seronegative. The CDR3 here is CASSRQIMNTEAFF. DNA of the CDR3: TGTGCCAGTAGTCGACAGATCATGAACACTGAAGCTTTCTTT.